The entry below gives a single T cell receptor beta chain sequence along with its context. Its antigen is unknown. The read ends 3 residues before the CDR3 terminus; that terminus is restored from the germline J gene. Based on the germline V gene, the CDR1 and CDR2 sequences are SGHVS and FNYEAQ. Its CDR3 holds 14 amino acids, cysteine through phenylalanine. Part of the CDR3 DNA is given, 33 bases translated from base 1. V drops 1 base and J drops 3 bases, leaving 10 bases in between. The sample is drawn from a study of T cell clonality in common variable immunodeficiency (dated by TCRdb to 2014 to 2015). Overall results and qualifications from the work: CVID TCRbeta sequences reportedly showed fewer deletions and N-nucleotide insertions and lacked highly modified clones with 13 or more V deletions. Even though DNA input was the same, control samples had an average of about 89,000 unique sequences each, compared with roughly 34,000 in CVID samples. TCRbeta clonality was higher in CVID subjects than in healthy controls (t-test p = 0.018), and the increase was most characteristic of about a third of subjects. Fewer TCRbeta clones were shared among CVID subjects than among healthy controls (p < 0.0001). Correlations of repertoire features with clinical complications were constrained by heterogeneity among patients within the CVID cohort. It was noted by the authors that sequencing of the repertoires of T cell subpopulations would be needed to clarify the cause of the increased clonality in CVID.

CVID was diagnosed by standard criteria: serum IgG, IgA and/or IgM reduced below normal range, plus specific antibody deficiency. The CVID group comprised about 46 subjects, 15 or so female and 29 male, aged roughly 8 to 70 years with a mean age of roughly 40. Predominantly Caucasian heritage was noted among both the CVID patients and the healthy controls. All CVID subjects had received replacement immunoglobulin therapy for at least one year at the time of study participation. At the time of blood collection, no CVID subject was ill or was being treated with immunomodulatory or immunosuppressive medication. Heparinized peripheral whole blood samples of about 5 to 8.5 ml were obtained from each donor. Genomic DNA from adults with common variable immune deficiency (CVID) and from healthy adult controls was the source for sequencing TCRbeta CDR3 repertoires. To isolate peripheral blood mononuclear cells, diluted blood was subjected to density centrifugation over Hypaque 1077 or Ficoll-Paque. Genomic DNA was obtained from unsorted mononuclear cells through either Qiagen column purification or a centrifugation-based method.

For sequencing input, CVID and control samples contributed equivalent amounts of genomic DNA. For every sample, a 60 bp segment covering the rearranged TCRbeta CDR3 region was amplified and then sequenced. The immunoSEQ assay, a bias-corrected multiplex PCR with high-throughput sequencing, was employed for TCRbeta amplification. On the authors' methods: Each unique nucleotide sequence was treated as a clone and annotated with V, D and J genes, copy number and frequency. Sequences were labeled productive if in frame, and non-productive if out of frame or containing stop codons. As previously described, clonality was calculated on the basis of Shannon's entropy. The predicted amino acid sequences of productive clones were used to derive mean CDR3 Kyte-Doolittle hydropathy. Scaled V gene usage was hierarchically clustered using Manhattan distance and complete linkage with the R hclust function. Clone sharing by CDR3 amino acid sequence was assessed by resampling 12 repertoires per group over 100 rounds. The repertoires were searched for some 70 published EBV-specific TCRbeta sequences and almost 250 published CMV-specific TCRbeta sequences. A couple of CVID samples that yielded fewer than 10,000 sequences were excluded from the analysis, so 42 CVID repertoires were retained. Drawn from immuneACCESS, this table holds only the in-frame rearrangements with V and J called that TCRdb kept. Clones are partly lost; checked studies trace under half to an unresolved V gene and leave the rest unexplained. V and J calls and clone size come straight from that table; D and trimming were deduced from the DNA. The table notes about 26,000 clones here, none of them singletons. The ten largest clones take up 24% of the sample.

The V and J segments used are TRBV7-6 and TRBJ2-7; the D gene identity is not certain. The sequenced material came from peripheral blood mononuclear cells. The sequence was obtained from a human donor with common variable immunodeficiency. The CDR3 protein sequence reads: CASSLGLHGYEQYF. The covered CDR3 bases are TGTGCCAGCAGCTTAGGTCTCCACGGCTACGAG.